A single sample gave rise to the 17 T cell receptor beta chains below, sequenced in a study of blood T cell repertoires in COVID-19. The data were produced by immunoSEQ multiplex PCR, yet TCRdb's version contains in-frame clones alone and is incomplete. The sample includes about 250,000 clones, about 85% of them seen just once. Sample: peripheral blood. Source of these receptors: a woman older than 75 with acute or convalescent COVID-19.

This chain connects TRBV3-1 (or the pseudogene TRBV3-2) to TRBJ2-1; a weak D match, TRBD2 (5 bases). V lost 6 bases, J lost 6 bases, and 18 bases lay in between. The germline gives CDR1 LGHDT, CDR2 YNNKEL (reference sequence). The CDR3 is made up of 15 amino acids. DNA of the CDR3: TGTGCCAGCAGACACGCCCGGGGTCGCGGCAATGAGCAGTTCTTC. Its protein product is CASRHARGRGNEQFF.

J is TRBJ1-4 and V is TRBV7-8, with no clear D. V lost 1 base and J lost 8, with 14 bases in between. This CDR3 has 15 amino acids. Germline-derived CDR1 and CDR2 are SGHVS and FQNEAQ. CDR3 loop: CASSLDPREIEKLFF. As DNA, the CDR3 is TGTGCCAGCAGCTTAGACCCAAGGGAGATAGAAAAACTGTTTTTT.

This rearrangement joins TRBV15 to TRBJ1-6; D not resolved. V lost 0 bases and J lost 7, with 7 bases in between. The CDR3 consists of 14 residues. Germline CDR1 is LNHNV and CDR2 is YYDKDF (reference sequence). The CDR3 is CATSRDRTNSPLHF. The CDR3 DNA reads as TGTGCCACCAGCAGAGACAGAACAAATTCACCCCTCCACTTT.

The chain recombines TRBV5-1 with TRBJ2-1, with 12 bases aligning to TRBD2. Per germline, CDR1 SGHRS and CDR2 YFSETQ. The CDR3 is 17 amino acids. Trimming took 0 bases from V and 8 from J; bases not matched to a gene: 9. Here the CDR3 reads CASSLGPLAGGVDEQFF. CDR3 coding DNA: TGCGCCAGCAGCTTGGGCCCCCTAGCGGGGGGGGTGGATGAGCAGTTCTTC.

The gene calls are TRBV11-2 and TRBJ2-5; 12 nucleotides align to TRBD2. Germline loops: CDR1 SGHAT, CDR2 FQNNGV. V lost 1 base to trimming and J lost 3 bases; unmatched junction nucleotides: 3. The length of the CDR3 is 16 residues. The CDR3 nucleotides read TGTGCCAGCAGCTTAGGACTAGCGGGGGTAAAAGAGACCCAGTACTTC. Its protein product is CASSLGLAGVKETQYF. Drawing the rest from reference TRBV11-2 and TRBJ2-5, the complete variable domain is EAGVAQSPRYKIIEKRQSVAFWCNPISGHATLYWYQQILGQGPKLLIQFQNNGVVDDSQLPKDRFSAERLKGVDSTLKIQPAKLEDSAVYLCASSLGLAGVKETQYFGPGTRLLVL.

This chain connects TRBV12-3 or TRBV12-4 to TRBJ1-2; 8 bases are a match to TRBD1. The V and J ends lost 5 bases and 4 bases, in that order; junction bases with no gene match: 3. The CDR3 length is 13 residues. Written as DNA, the CDR3 is TGTGCCAGCAGTACCGGACAGGGCTATGGCTACACCTTC. Translating gives CASSTGQGYGYTF.

The V and J genes are TRBV3-1 (or the pseudogene TRBV3-2) and TRBJ2-2; 7 bases line up with TRBD1. Germline V gene sequence: CDR1 LGHDT, CDR2 YNNKEL (reference sequence). The CDR3 loop spans 15 amino acids. V gave up 4 bases and J gave up 0 bases; unmatched junction bases: 2. Here the CDR3 DNA reads TGTGCCAGCAGCCGGGACAGACCGAACACCGGGGAGCTGTTTTTT. This encodes CASSRDRPNTGELFF.

This clone came up a few times. V usage is TRBV2 and J usage is TRBJ1-2, with 7 bases that match TRBD1. From germline, CDR1 is SNHLY and CDR2 FYNNEI. Unmatched junction bases numbered 8, after V lost 3 bases and J lost 4 bases. This CDR3 region has 15 residues. DNA of the CDR3: TGTGCCAGCAGTGAGACGACAGGGTACGGCTATGGCTACACCTTC. This sequence encodes CASSETTGYGYGYTF.

CDR3 coding DNA: TGCGCCAGCAGCTTGGGGCACGGGGATATTAGCAATCAGCCCCAGCATTTT. It is translated as CASSLGHGDISNQPQHF. The chain links TRBV5-1 to TRBJ1-5; D remains ambiguous. The CDR3 has 17 amino acids. CDR1 is SGHRS and CDR2 is YFSETQ in the germline V gene. V was clipped by 0 bases and J by 0 bases, with 13 bases between them.

The chain employs TRBV29-1 and TRBJ1-1; D is ambiguous. V lost 5 bases and J 4 bases, leaving 8 bases between the germline ends. Germline loops: CDR1 SQVTM, CDR2 ANQGSEA. The CDR3 extends over 11 amino acids. As DNA, the CDR3 is TGCAGCGTTCTGTGGGCCACTGAAGCTTTCTTT. This sequence encodes CSVLWATEAFF.

The V call is TRBV7-8, the J call TRBJ2-7, with TRBD1 as a possible D gene (5 bases). Trimming took 1 base from V and 4 from J, leaving 14 bases between them. The CDR3 totals 15 residues. The V gene's germline CDR1 is SGHVS and CDR2 FQNEAQ. The CDR3 loop reads CASSLGGRPLYEQYF. The CDR3 coding sequence is TGTGCCAGCAGCTTAGGGGGCCGCCCCCTATACGAGCAGTACTTC.

The chain is built from TRBV7-2 and TRBJ2-1; 11 positions match TRBD2. The V and J ends lost 3 bases and 15 bases, in that order; junction bases with no gene match: 16. This CDR3 has 16 amino acids. The germline CDR1 and CDR2 sequences are SGHTA and FQGNSA. The CDR3 coding sequence is TGTGCCAGCAGCTTCTCCCTAGCGGGGGGCCGCCTTGGTCCGTTCTTC. It translates to CASSFSLAGGRLGPFF.

This clone was recorded at least ten times. V is TRBV2 and J is TRBJ2-1; possible D gene TRBD1, 6 bases. V was clipped by 7 bases and J by 8 bases, with 18 bases between them. Germline CDR1 is SNHLY and CDR2 is FYNNEI. The CDR3 is 14 amino acids. The chain's CDR3 is CASTLGGARHEQFF. The CDR3 DNA follows: TGTGCCAGCACCCTTGGGGGCGCCCGGCATGAGCAGTTCTTC.

This clone appeared a few times. This chain joins TRBV29-1 and TRBJ1-2, with 7 bases matching TRBD1. Germline V gene sequence: CDR1 SQVTM, CDR2 ANQGSEA. V lost 7 bases and J lost 6; bases outside the gene matches: 8. The CDR3 consists of 12 residues. The CDR3 DNA reads as TGCAGCGCCCAGGGGGGAGTCCATGGCTACACCTTC. Amino acids: CSAQGGVHGYTF.

This clone was counted a single time. The chain combines TRBV5-4 with TRBJ2-3; TRBD2 agrees at 8 bases. Trimming took 5 bases from V and 5 from J; bases not matched to a gene: 16. Germline V gene lookup returns CDR1 SGHNT and CDR2 YYREEE (reference sequence). This CDR3 comprises 17 residues. Here the CDR3 reads CASSSGTSGLRGDTQYF. Written as DNA, the CDR3 is TGTGCCAGCAGTTCCGGGACTAGTGGTCTTAGGGGAGATACGCAGTATTTT.

The chain recombines TRBV14 with TRBJ2-7; no firm D call. Germline values: CDR1 SGHDN, CDR2 FVKESK. CDR3 length: 16 residues. V dropped 5 bases and J dropped 1 base, with 18 bases sitting between them. For the CDR3, the DNA is TGTGCCAGCAGCAGAAGTGTGGCCACCGTATCCTACGAGCAGTACTTC. It yields the protein CASSRSVATVSYEQYF.

This chain joins TRBV11-2 and TRBJ2-3; no definite D call. CDR3 size: 11 residues. Germline CDR1 SGHAT, CDR2 FQNNGV. Between the trimmed V and J ends, which lost 5 bases and 6 bases, there was a span of 6 bases. CDR3 nucleotides: TGTGCCAGCAGCGAGGCGGATACGCAGTATTTT. This sequence encodes CASSEADTQYF.